A single sample gave rise to the 32 T cell receptor beta chains below, sequenced in a study of blood T cell repertoires in COVID-19 (dated by TCRdb to about 2020). Library preparation was by the immunoSEQ multiplex PCR assay. TCRdb mirrors the immuneACCESS table, restricted to in-frame sequences. Some clones are absent from its copies; in checked studies, under half trace to an unresolved V gene, and the reason for the others is unknown. This sample gives fewer than 110,000 clones in total; roughly 80% of them show up just once. The ten biggest clones cover around 4.2% of the sample. The specimen sequenced was peripheral blood. These receptors were obtained from a human donor in a cohort sampled during active COVID-19.

The chain uses TRBV7-2 and TRBJ2-3; TRBD1 matches at 8 bases. V was pared by 6 bases and J by 3 bases, with 8 bases of the junction left unmatched. From germline, CDR1 is SGHTA and CDR2 FQGNSA. The CDR3 totals 15 residues. DNA of the CDR3: TGTGCCAGCAGTTCGGACAGGGTGAGGACAGATACGCAGTATTTT. Its translation: CASSSDRVRTDTQYF.

This clone showed up just a few times. The chain couples TRBV4-3 to TRBJ2-1, with TRBD2 matching 10 bases. The CDR3 sequence is 18 residues long. Germline loops: CDR1 LGHNA, CDR2 YSLEER. The ends lost 4 bases at V and 3 bases at J; junction bases unmatched: 12. The CDR3 loop reads CASSLIILAGAGYNEQFF. CDR3 bases: TGCGCCAGCAGCCTCATCATTCTAGCGGGAGCGGGCTACAATGAGCAGTTCTTC.

This clone was recorded only once. The rearrangement joins TRBV7-7 to TRBJ2-1; 11 positions agree with TRBD2. The CDR3 covers 18 residues. Trimming removed 4 bases from V and 5 bases from J; junction bases left unmatched: 13. Per the germline V gene, CDR1 is SSHAT and CDR2 is FNYEAQ (reference sequence). The CDR3, as DNA: TGTGCCAGCAGCTCGGGACTAGCGGCAATCGGCCCCCACAATGAGCAGTTCTTC. It yields the protein CASSSGLAAIGPHNEQFF.

The chain couples TRBV18 to TRBJ2-7, with D perhaps matching TRBD1 (7 bases). The CDR3 sequence is 14 residues long. The V gene's germline CDR1 is KGHSH and CDR2 LQKENI. V was cut by 4 bases and J by 5 bases, with 15 bases left in between. CDR3 bases: TGTGCCAGCTCACACGAAGGAGGGGGCGACGAGCAGTACTTC. The encoded protein is CASSHEGGGDEQYF.

CDR3 nucleotides: TGTGCCAGCAGCTTAACCCCAGACTATGGCTACACCTTC. Translating gives CASSLTPDYGYTF. The chain recombines TRBV7-9 with TRBJ1-2; D unresolved. The CDR3 has 13 amino acids. Germline CDR1 SEHNR, CDR2 FQNEAQ (reference sequence). Between the trimmed V and J ends, which lost 2 bases and 3 bases, there was a span of 7 bases.

As to this clone: The junction differs from germline at one of its ends, possibly a read error. The rearrangement links TRBV7-2 to TRBJ2-5; D is undetermined. Germline lookup yields CDR1 SGHTA and CDR2 FQGNSA. This CDR3 region has 11 residues. The CDR3 reads CASSQKATQHF. The DNA for the CDR3 is TGTGCCAGCAGCCAGAAAGCGACCCAGCACTTC.

The rearrangement joins TRBV7-9 to TRBJ2-3; TRBD1 is a possible D gene (6 bases). This CDR3 has 17 residues. Germline CDR1 SEHNR, CDR2 FQNEAQ (reference sequence). Between the trimmed V and J ends, which lost 4 bases and 0 bases, there was a span of 17 bases. Written as DNA, the CDR3 is TGTGCCAGCAGCTCACCACAGGGAATGGCTAGCACAGATACGCAGTATTTT. This sequence encodes CASSSPQGMASTDTQYF.

The chain combines TRBV28 with TRBJ2-6; D is uncertain. V gave up 7 bases and J gave up 0 bases, with 7 bases separating them. The germline gives CDR1 MDHEN, CDR2 SYDVKM. This CDR3 is 14 amino acids long. Here the CDR3 reads CASKVSSGANVLTF. DNA of the CDR3: TGTGCCAGCAAAGTTAGCTCTGGGGCCAACGTCCTGACTTTC.

This chain joins TRBV7-2 and TRBJ2-5; the match to TRBD1 covers 7 bases. The CDR3 consists of 15 residues. V was pared by 5 bases and J by 2 bases, with 8 bases of the junction left unmatched. Germline assignment: CDR1 SGHTA and CDR2 FQGNSA. Here the CDR3 reads CASSDSGQMQETQYF. CDR3 nucleotides: TGTGCCAGCAGCGACTCGGGACAGATGCAAGAGACCCAGTACTTC.

The chain employs TRBV5-4 and TRBJ1-6, with no clear D. Trimming pared 3 bases from V and 10 bases from J, leaving 20 bases between. Per germline, CDR1 SGHNT and CDR2 YYREEE (reference sequence). The CDR3 is made up of 16 amino acids. In DNA, the CDR3 is TGTGCCAGCAGCTCCGACCGCGGGGTGGTAAAGTCACCCCTCCACTTT. This sequence encodes CASSSDRGVVKSPLHF.

This chain joins TRBV19 and TRBJ1-5, with 7 bases fitting TRBD1. The V gene end was trimmed by 4 bases and the J gene end by 7 bases; junction bases not matched to a gene: 7. The CDR3 is 14 residues long. The germline V gene has CDR1 LNHDA and CDR2 SQIVND (reference sequence). The CDR3 nucleotides read TGTGCCAGTAGTAGCGCAGGGGGTGGCCAGCCCCAGCATTTT. This sequence encodes CASSSAGGGQPQHF.

The J gene is TRBJ2-2, the V gene TRBV24-1; weak D call: TRBD2 (6 bases). The CDR3 covers 14 residues. CDR1 is KGHDR and CDR2 is SFDVKD in the germline V gene. Trimming pared 9 bases from V and 0 bases from J, leaving 10 bases between. The CDR3 protein is CATQTSANTGELFF. As DNA, the CDR3 is TGTGCCACCCAGACTAGTGCGAACACCGGGGAGCTGTTTTTT.

The chain joins TRBV27 to TRBJ2-6, with 8 nucleotides matching TRBD1. CDR3 length: 17 amino acids. The V gene's germline CDR1 is MNHEY and CDR2 SMNVEV (reference sequence). Trimming removed 2 bases from V and 6 bases from J; junction bases left unmatched: 9. CDR3 protein: CASSLKLWTGMANVLTF. The CDR3 nucleotides are TGTGCCAGCAGTTTAAAACTTTGGACAGGGATGGCCAACGTCCTGACTTTC.

The chain carries TRBV19 and TRBJ2-1; 7 nucleotides line up with TRBD1. V lost 1 base, J lost 0 bases, and 6 bases stayed unmatched. The CDR3 runs 17 residues. The germline CDR1 and CDR2 sequences are LNHDA and SQIVND (reference sequence). CDR3 residues: CASSIADRRNSYNEQFF. DNA for the CDR3: TGTGCCAGTAGTATAGCGGACAGGCGAAACTCCTACAATGAGCAGTTCTTC.

This clone was found once. The rearrangement joins TRBV9 to TRBJ2-1; D may be TRBD2 (5 bases). The CDR3 is 15 residues long. Germline V gene lookup returns CDR1 SGDLS and CDR2 YYNGEE. V lost 0 bases and J 6 bases, leaving 13 bases between the germline ends. The CDR3 is CASSVGGSSFNEQFF. DNA of the CDR3: TGTGCCAGCAGCGTAGGCGGGTCTAGCTTCAATGAGCAGTTCTTC.

This clone was seen only once. The V call is TRBV14, the J call TRBJ2-1; 8 bases align to TRBD2. Looked up from germline, CDR1 is SGHDN and CDR2 is FVKESK. J lost 8 bases, V lost 6 bases, and 6 bases had no gene match. This CDR3 region has 13 residues. CDR3 DNA: TGTGCCAGCAGAGCGGGAGTAGTCGATGAGCAGTTCTTC. It encodes CASRAGVVDEQFF.

Regarding this clone: This sample includes further DNA sequences coding for the same CDR3. This rearrangement joins TRBV7-9 to TRBJ2-1; 9 bases align to TRBD1. There are 13 residues in the CDR3. Germline V lookup: CDR1 SEHNR, CDR2 FQNEAQ (reference sequence). V shed 3 bases, J shed 7 bases, and the junction held 1 base outside the gene matches. The CDR3 loop reads CASSLGQGNEQFF. Here the CDR3 DNA reads TGTGCCAGCAGCTTGGGACAGGGTAATGAGCAGTTCTTC. Full variable domain (missing parts from reference TRBV7-9 and TRBJ2-1): DTGVSQNPRHKITKRGQNVTFRCDPISEHNRLYWYRQTLGQGPEFLTYFQNEAQLEKSRLLSDRFSAERPKGSFSTLEIQRTEQGDSAMYLCASSLGQGNEQFFGPGTRLTVL.

The rearrangement uses TRBV5-1 and TRBJ2-2; D perhaps matches TRBD2 (6 bases). CDR3 length: 15 amino acids. The germline gives CDR1 SGHRS, CDR2 YFSETQ. V was clipped by 4 bases and J by 2 bases, with 12 bases between them. This chain's CDR3 is CASSPPGLNTGELFF. CDR3 bases: TGCGCCAGCAGCCCTCCGGGACTTAACACCGGGGAGCTGTTTTTT.

The chain uses TRBV12-3 or TRBV12-4 and TRBJ2-3; D not certain. The ends were cut back, 2 bases at V and 7 bases at J, with 4 bases in the middle. The CDR3 runs 11 residues. CDR3: CASSLQNTQYF. As DNA, the CDR3 is TGTGCCAGCAGTTTACAAAATACGCAGTATTTT.

This clone was seen just once. In nucleotides, the CDR3 is TGTGCCAGCAGCCAATCTGGACATCACGAGCAGTACGTC. It is translated as CASSQSGHHEQYV. The chain employs TRBV3-1 (or the pseudogene TRBV3-2) and TRBJ2-7; maybe TRBD1 (5 bases). The germline CDR1 and CDR2 sequences are LGHDT and YNNKEL (reference sequence). The CDR3 is made up of 13 amino acids. V dropped 2 bases and J dropped 5 bases, with 10 bases sitting between them.

The chain couples TRBV7-3 to TRBJ2-2; D is perhaps TRBD1 (6 bases). This CDR3 is built from 17 residues. In germline, CDR1 is SGHTA, CDR2 FQGTGA. The V gene lost 4 bases and the J gene lost 6 bases, with 21 bases spanning the gap. CDR3 nucleotide sequence: TGTGCCAGCAGCTCCCGTCCCGGGACAATCGGCGCCGGGGAGCTGTTTTTT. Amino acids: CASSSRPGTIGAGELFF.

The chain employs TRBV28 and TRBJ2-7, with TRBD1 identical over 8 bases. V shed 1 base and J 4 bases; nucleotides not matched to a gene: 6. The CDR3 length is 15 residues. Germline assignment: CDR1 MDHEN and CDR2 SYDVKM. CDR3 DNA: TGTGCCAGCAGTTTATCTTCGGACAGGGCTTACGAGCAGTACTTC. It encodes CASSLSSDRAYEQYF. The variable domain in full, with the rest retrieved from reference TRBV28 and TRBJ2-7, is DVKVTQSSRYLVKRTGEKVFLECVQDMDHENMFWYRQDPGLGLRLIYFSYDVKMKEKGDIPEGYSVSREKKERFSLILESASTNQTSMYLCASSLSSDRAYEQYFGPGTRLTVT.

This chain uses TRBV7-8 with TRBJ2-1, with 12 positions matching TRBD2. The junction had 8 bases not matched to a gene; V was cut back by 8 bases and J by 6 bases. This CDR3 is built from 15 residues. Per germline, CDR1 SGHVS and CDR2 FQNEAQ. The CDR3 reads CASVHRLAGVNEQFF. In DNA, the CDR3 is TGTGCCAGCGTACATCGACTAGCGGGAGTCAATGAGCAGTTCTTC. Full variable domain (remainder filled in from reference TRBV7-8 and TRBJ2-1): GAGVSQSPRYKVAKRGQDVALRCDPISGHVSLFWYQQALGQGPEFLTYFQNEAQLDKSGLPSDRFFAERPEGSVSTLKIQRTQQEDSAVYLCASVHRLAGVNEQFFGPGTRLTVL.

The chain has TRBV2 and TRBJ2-1; unclear D gene. Germline V gives CDR1 SNHLY, CDR2 FYNNEI. V was clipped by 5 bases and J by 1 base, with 12 bases between them. The CDR3 is 15 amino acids. CDR3 sequence: CASSRGGTSYNEQFF. Here the CDR3 DNA reads TGTGCCAGCAGTCGAGGCGGAACATCCTACAATGAGCAGTTCTTC. Filled out from reference TRBV2 and TRBJ2-1, the complete variable domain reads EPEVTQTPSHQVTQMGQEVILRCVPISNHLYFYWYRQILGQKVEFLVSFYNNEISEKSEIFDDQFSVERPDGSNFTLKIRSTKLEDSAMYFCASSRGGTSYNEQFFGPGTRLTVL.

This chain connects TRBV21-1 to TRBJ2-1; the table's D call of TRBD1 was not tested on the DNA. TRBV21-1 is a recognized pseudogene. This CDR3 region has 19 residues. The CDR3 sequence is CASSKSFNRAGTGFSEQFF. In DNA, the CDR3 is TGTGCCAGCAGCAAATCCTTCAACCGCGCCGGGACAGGGTTTAGCGAGCAGTTCTTC.

The chain employs TRBV28 and TRBJ1-2; 8 positions agree with TRBD1. The germline CDR1 and CDR2 sequences are MDHEN and SYDVKM. The V gene end was trimmed by 3 bases and the J gene end by 0 bases; junction bases not matched to a gene: 9. The CDR3 is made up of 17 amino acids. The CDR3 loop reads CASSFGRQGRANYGYTF. CDR3 DNA: TGTGCCAGCAGTTTCGGCCGACAGGGGAGAGCTAACTATGGCTACACCTTC.

V and J are TRBV4-3 and TRBJ1-6, with D possibly being TRBD1 (5 bases). This CDR3 has 13 residues. Trimming removed 0 bases at V and 10 bases at J, with 7 bases between. CDR1 and CDR2 from the germline V gene are LGHNA and YSLEER. CDR3 residues: CASSQEWGSPLHF. The CDR3 DNA is TGCGCCAGCAGCCAAGAATGGGGCTCACCCCTCCACTTT.

The gene calls are TRBV6-5 and TRBJ1-5, with TRBD1 matching 9 bases. This CDR3 is built from 15 residues. Trimming at V came to 6 bases and at J to 1 base, leaving 4 bases not matched to a gene. CDR1 MNHEY and CDR2 SVGAGI come from the germline V gene. CDR3 DNA sequence: TGTGCCAGCAGGCGACAGGGGGGGAGCAATCAGCCCCAGCATTTT. Residues: CASRRQGGSNQPQHF.

The chain uses TRBV13 and TRBJ1-1; D gene uncertain. Trimming took 4 bases from V and 3 from J, leaving 9 bases between them. This CDR3 contains 13 residues. Germline V gene data show CDR1 as PRHDT and CDR2 as FYEKMQ (reference sequence). Here the CDR3 DNA reads TGTGCCAGCAGCTCAGAGGGATACACTGAAGCTTTCTTT. Residues: CASSSEGYTEAFF.

The V and J genes are TRBV18 and TRBJ1-6, with 7 bases aligning to TRBD1. The CDR3 covers 16 residues. Germline V gene lookup returns CDR1 KGHSH and CDR2 LQKENI. V shed 4 bases and J 8 bases; nucleotides not matched to a gene: 11. CDR3 DNA sequence: TGTGCCAGCTCACTGGGACAGACGGCGGTTCATTCACCCCTCCACTTT. Its protein is CASSLGQTAVHSPLHF.

On this clone: Other DNA sequences in this sample translate to the same CDR3. The chain joins TRBV18 to TRBJ1-5; the match to TRBD1 covers 9 bases. From germline, CDR1 is KGHSH and CDR2 LQKENI. V shed 3 bases, J shed 4 bases, and the junction held 1 base outside the gene matches. The CDR3 runs to 14 residues. CDR3 in amino acids: CASSPDRGNQPQHF. The CDR3 DNA reads as TGTGCCAGCTCACCGGACAGGGGTAATCAGCCCCAGCATTTT.

The rearrangement uses TRBV30 and TRBJ2-7; 7 bases line up with TRBD1. Losses at the gene ends were 5 bases for V and 3 bases for J; bases not matched to a gene: 4. The CDR3 has 12 amino acids. Germline-derived CDR1 and CDR2 are GTSNPN and SVGIG (reference sequence). Here the CDR3 reads CAWAGGVYEQYF. The CDR3 DNA reads as TGTGCCTGGGCAGGGGGAGTCTACGAGCAGTACTTC.